This passage covers 12 T cell receptor beta chains from one sample sequenced in a study of control samples from healthy donors and cancer patients. Some clones are missing from TCRdb's copy, which holds only in-frame ones; the method was immunoSEQ multiplex PCR. The table includes fewer than 200,000 clones, roughly 95% detected once. The sample consisted of blood. These receptors were taken from a woman under 40 in good health.

V is TRBV7-9 and J is TRBJ1-6; 9 bases match TRBD1. This CDR3 is 16 amino acids long. CDR1 and CDR2 from the germline V gene are SEHNR and FQNEAQ (reference sequence). With 5 bases clipped from V and 5 bases from J, the junction kept 7 bases outside the gene matches. CDR3 protein: CASSRRTGVNNSPLHF. The CDR3 DNA is TGTGCCAGCAGCCGTAGGACAGGGGTTAATAATTCACCCCTCCACTTT.

The rearrangement links TRBV9 to TRBJ1-1, with D maybe TRBD1 (5 bases). There are 16 residues in the CDR3. Trimming removed 0 bases at V and 5 bases at J, with 17 bases between. Germline V gives CDR1 SGDLS, CDR2 YYNGEE. The chain's CDR3 is CASSVGTGAAGTEAFF. In nucleotides, the CDR3 is TGTGCCAGCAGCGTAGGTACTGGGGCCGCGGGGACTGAAGCTTTCTTT.

With regard to this clone: Other DNA sequences within the sample encode an identical CDR3. V is TRBV27 and J is TRBJ1-2; D perhaps matches TRBD1 (6 bases). Germline V gene sequence: CDR1 MNHEY, CDR2 SMNVEV (reference sequence). V lost 3 bases and J lost 4, with 9 bases in between. The CDR3 sequence is 13 residues long. CDR3 DNA: TGTGCCAGCAGTTTCAGGGGAGGCTATGGCTACACCTTC. It translates to CASSFRGGYGYTF.

The rearrangement links TRBV2 to TRBJ2-1; D gene unclear. Trimming removed 7 bases from V and 5 bases from J, with 12 bases in between. The CDR3 covers 13 residues. The germline CDR1 and CDR2 sequences are SNHLY and FYNNEI. CDR3 sequence: CASKDPGDNEQFF. The CDR3 DNA sequence: TGTGCCAGCAAAGATCCTGGGGACAATGAGCAGTTCTTC. The full variable domain, completed using reference TRBV2 and TRBJ2-1, is EPEVTQTPSHQVTQMGQEVILRCVPISNHLYFYWYRQILGQKVEFLVSFYNNEISEKSEIFDDQFSVERPDGSNFTLKIRSTKLEDSAMYFCASKDPGDNEQFFGPGTRLTVL.

The gene calls are TRBV24-1 and TRBJ2-3; D perhaps matches TRBD2 (5 bases). The V end was cut by 5 bases, the J end by 4 bases, with 12 bases between. The V gene's germline CDR1 is KGHDR and CDR2 SFDVKD. The CDR3 contains 14 residues. The CDR3: CATSARTGSDTQYF. The CDR3 nucleotides read TGTGCCACCAGTGCCCGGACTGGCTCAGATACGCAGTATTTT.

The chain recombines TRBV18 with TRBJ1-2, with D possibly being TRBD1 (6 bases). This CDR3 contains 16 residues. From germline, CDR1 is KGHSH and CDR2 LQKENI. V was trimmed by 3 bases and J by 7 bases, leaving 21 bases between them. The CDR3 bases are TGTGCCAGCTCACCGGGCTCCGGACGGGGGGCTGTTGGCTACACCTTC. It encodes CASSPGSGRGAVGYTF. Together with reference TRBV18 and TRBJ1-2, the CDR3 gives the full variable domain: NAGVMQNPRHLVRRRGQEARLRCSPMKGHSHVYWYRQLPEEGLKFMVYLQKENIIDESGMPKERFSAEFPKEGPSILRIQQVVRGDSAAYFCASSPGSGRGAVGYTFGSGTRLTVV.

This chain links TRBV11-2 with TRBJ1-1; 7 positions match TRBD1. This CDR3 has 14 residues. V was pared by 4 bases and J by 5 bases, with 7 bases of the junction left unmatched. The germline CDR1 and CDR2 sequences are SGHAT and FQNNGV. DNA for the CDR3: TGTGCCAGCAGCTCCAACAGGGGTTGGACTGAAGCTTTCTTT. Residues: CASSSNRGWTEAFF.

The V call is TRBV2, the J call TRBJ2-7; possibly TRBD2 for D (6 bases). This CDR3 has 13 amino acids. V lost 5 bases and J 5 bases, leaving 13 bases between the germline ends. Germline V gene sequence: CDR1 SNHLY, CDR2 FYNNEI. This CDR3 is CASSMGGRDEQYF. The DNA of the CDR3 is TGTGCCAGCAGTATGGGGGGAAGGGACGAGCAGTACTTC.

V usage is TRBV7-9 and J usage is TRBJ1-1; possible D gene TRBD1, 6 bases. This CDR3 comprises 15 residues. The V and J ends lost 3 bases and 0 bases respectively, with 11 bases between them. In germline, CDR1 is SEHNR, CDR2 FQNEAQ (reference sequence). The CDR3 DNA follows: TGTGCCAGCAGCTTCCGGGACACCCTGAACACTGAAGCTTTCTTT. It translates to CASSFRDTLNTEAFF.

This chain links TRBV5-1 with TRBJ1-3, with 9 bases fitting TRBD1. J lost 4 bases, V lost 0 bases, and 5 bases had no gene match. This CDR3 region has 16 residues. Germline V gene data show CDR1 as SGHRS and CDR2 as YFSETQ. This CDR3 reads CASSLDGTGPGNTIYF. Here the CDR3 DNA reads TGCGCCAGCAGCTTGGACGGGACAGGGCCCGGAAACACCATATATTTT.

The chain couples TRBV18 to TRBJ1-2; 10 nucleotides agree with TRBD1. The CDR3 covers 13 residues. Germline V gives CDR1 KGHSH, CDR2 LQKENI. Trimming at V came to 4 bases and at J to 8 bases, leaving 4 bases not matched to a gene. The CDR3 spells CASSLGQGRGYTF. The CDR3 nucleotides read TGTGCCAGCTCACTGGGACAGGGGCGCGGCTACACCTTC.

This clone was picked up one time. This chain uses TRBV10-3 with TRBJ2-2; D is possibly TRBD1 (6 bases). Germline CDR1 and CDR2: ENHRY and SYGVKD. The CDR3 runs 15 residues. The V end was cut by 4 bases, the J end by 1 base, with 10 bases between. The CDR3 nucleotides are TGTGCCATCAGTGGGGGGCATAGGAACACCGGGGAGCTGTTTTTT. It specifies CAISGGHRNTGELFF.